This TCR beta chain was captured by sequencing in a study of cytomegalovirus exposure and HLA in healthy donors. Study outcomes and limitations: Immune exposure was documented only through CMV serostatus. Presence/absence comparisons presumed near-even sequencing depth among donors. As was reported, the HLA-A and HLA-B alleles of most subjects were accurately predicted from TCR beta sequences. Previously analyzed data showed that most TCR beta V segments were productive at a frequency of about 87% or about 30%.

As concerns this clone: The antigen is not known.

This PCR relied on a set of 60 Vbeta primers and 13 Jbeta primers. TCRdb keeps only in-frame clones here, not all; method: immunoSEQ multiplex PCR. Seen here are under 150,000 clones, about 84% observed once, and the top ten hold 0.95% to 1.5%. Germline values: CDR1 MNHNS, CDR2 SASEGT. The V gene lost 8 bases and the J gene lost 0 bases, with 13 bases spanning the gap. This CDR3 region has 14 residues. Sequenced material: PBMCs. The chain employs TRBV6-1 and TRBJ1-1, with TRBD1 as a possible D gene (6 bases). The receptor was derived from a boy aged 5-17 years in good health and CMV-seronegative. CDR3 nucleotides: TGTGCCAGCGTTGGCAGGGGATTGAACACTGAAGCTTTCTTT. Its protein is CASVGRGLNTEAFF.